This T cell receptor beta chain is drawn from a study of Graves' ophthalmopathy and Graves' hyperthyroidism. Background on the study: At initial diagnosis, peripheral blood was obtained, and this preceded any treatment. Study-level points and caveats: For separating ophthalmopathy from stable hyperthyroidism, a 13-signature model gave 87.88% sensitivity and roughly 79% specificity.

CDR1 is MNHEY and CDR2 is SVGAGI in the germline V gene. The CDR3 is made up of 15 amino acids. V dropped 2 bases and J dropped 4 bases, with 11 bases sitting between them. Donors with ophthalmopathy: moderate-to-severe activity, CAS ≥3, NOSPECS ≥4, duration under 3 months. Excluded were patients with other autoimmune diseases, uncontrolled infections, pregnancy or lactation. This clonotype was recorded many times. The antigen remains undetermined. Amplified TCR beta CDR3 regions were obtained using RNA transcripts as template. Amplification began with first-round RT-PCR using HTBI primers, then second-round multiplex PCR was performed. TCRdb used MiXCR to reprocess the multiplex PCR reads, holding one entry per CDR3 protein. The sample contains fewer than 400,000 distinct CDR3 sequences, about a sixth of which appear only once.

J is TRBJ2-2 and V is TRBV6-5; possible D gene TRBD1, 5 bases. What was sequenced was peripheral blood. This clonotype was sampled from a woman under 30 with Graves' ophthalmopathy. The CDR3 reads CASSYRRVGTGELFF. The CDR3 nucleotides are TGTGCCAGCAGTTACCGCAGGGTGGGCACCGGGGAGCTGTTTTTT.